The entry that follows covers one T cell receptor beta chain sequence. This sample is part of a study of blood T cell repertoires in COVID-19. Libraries were prepared by immunoSEQ multiplex PCR; TCRdb keeps only in-frame clonotypes and omits some of them. Counted here are 70,000 to 90,000 clones, approximately 86% occurring once; the ten biggest clones make up less than 8.5%. The source material was peripheral blood. This TCR was recovered from a man between 60 and 70 years old with acute or convalescent COVID-19.

The CDR3 sequence is CASSHGTSGETQYF. CDR3 DNA: TGTGCCAGCAGCCACGGGACTAGCGGCGAGACCCAGTACTTC. V usage is TRBV5-8 and J usage is TRBJ2-5; 11 bases agree with TRBD2. This CDR3 contains 14 residues. In germline, CDR1 is SGHTS, CDR2 YDEGEE. The trim removed 4 bases at V and 5 bases at J, leaving 4 bases unmatched.